This T cell receptor beta chain was retrieved from a study of cytomegalovirus exposure and HLA in healthy donors. Regarding the study as a whole: Specificity of a few CMV-associated chains for CMV antigens was verified in vitro.

CDR3 length equals 15 residues. Deletions cut 6 bases from V and 7 bases from J, with 21 bases between. Looked up from germline, CDR1 is PRHDT and CDR2 is FYEKMQ (reference sequence). This table comes from immunoSEQ multiplex PCR, and its TCRdb copy is limited to in-frame clones, with some not included. The sample contains more than 250,000 clones, roughly 87% of which appear only once. For this clone: Its antigen is unknown.

This chain links TRBV13 with TRBJ1-2, with D unclear. The sample taken for sequencing was PBMCs. This clonotype originated in a woman aged 25 to 39 in good health and CMV-seropositive. The CDR3 bases are TGTGCCAGCAGTAGCCAAGATAGGCGGCTGGGTGGCTACACCTTC. As protein: CASSSQDRRLGGYTF.